This T cell receptor beta chain derives from a study of CD8+ T cells in alopecia areata. At the level of the study: A regimen of oral tofacitinib, 5 to 10 mg twice daily, was given to treated patients.

Treatment meaning: oral pan-JAK inhibitor, 5-10 mg twice daily. Germline CDR1 SGHRS, CDR2 YFSETQ. V lost 0 bases, J lost 4 bases, and 3 bases stayed unmatched. CDR3 length equals 14 residues. Concerning this clone: At the DNA level, this CDR3 is encoded by other sequences in the same sample as well.

TCR sequencing used cDNA made by reverse transcription of extracted RNA. Only in-frame clones appear in the TCRdb table, and some are missing; sequencing was by immunoSEQ multiplex PCR. The sample yields more than 110,000 clones, around 82% seen once. The clonotype was recovered from a human donor with alopecia areata. This rearrangement joins TRBV5-1 to TRBJ2-7, with 8 positions matching TRBD2. The sequenced sample was CD8+ T cells sorted from blood, obtained at week 4, from a patient treated with tofacitinib. This CDR3 is CASSLGLASYEQYF. CDR3 sequence (DNA): TGCGCCAGCAGCTTGGGACTAGCGTCGTACGAGCAGTACTTC.